This T cell receptor (beta chain) is drawn from a study of CD4+ T cells in melanoma. Details on this clone: The antigen is unknown.

This table comes from immunoSEQ multiplex PCR, and its TCRdb copy is limited to in-frame clones, with some not included. The sample holds approximately 20,000 clones, roughly 78% seen once. After removal of 3 bases from V and 8 bases from J, the junction contained 11 bases not matched to a gene. The CDR3 consists of 18 residues. Looked up from germline, CDR1 is SGHRS and CDR2 is YFSETQ. General observations from the study: Diverse differentiation states were reported for melanoma neoantigen-specific CD4+ T cells.

This receptor was identified in a human donor with melanoma. V is TRBV5-1 and J is TRBJ2-4; TRBD2 matches 16 bases. In DNA, the CDR3 is TGCGCCAGCAGCTCTCTCCCCGGGACTAGCGGGGGGGGTTACATTCAGTACTTC. Protein: CASSSLPGTSGGGYIQYF.